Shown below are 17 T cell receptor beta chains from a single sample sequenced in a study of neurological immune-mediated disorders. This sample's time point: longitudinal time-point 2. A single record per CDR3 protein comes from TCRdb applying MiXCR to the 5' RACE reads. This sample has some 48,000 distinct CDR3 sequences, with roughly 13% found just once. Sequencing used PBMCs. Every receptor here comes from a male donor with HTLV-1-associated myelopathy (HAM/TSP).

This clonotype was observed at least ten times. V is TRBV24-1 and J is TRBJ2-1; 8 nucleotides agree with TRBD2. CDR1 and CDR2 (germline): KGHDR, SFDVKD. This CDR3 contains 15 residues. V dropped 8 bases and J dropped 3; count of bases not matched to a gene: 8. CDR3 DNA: TGTGCCACCAAGGACGGGGGGGCAGGCTACAATGAGCAGTTCTTC. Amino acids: CATKDGGAGYNEQFF.

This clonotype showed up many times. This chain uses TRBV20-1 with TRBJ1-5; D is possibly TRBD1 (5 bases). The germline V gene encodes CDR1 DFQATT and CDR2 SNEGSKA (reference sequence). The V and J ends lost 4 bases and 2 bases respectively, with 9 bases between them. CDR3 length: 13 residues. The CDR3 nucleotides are TGCAGTGCTACCACGACAGGCAATCAGCCCCAGCATTTT. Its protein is CSATTTGNQPQHF.

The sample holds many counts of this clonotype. The CDR3 protein is CASSRDRRTYEQYF. DNA for the CDR3: TGCGCCAGCAGCCGGGACAGGAGAACCTACGAGCAGTACTTC. The rearrangement links TRBV5-1 to TRBJ2-7; 8 bases agree with TRBD1. Germline assignment: CDR1 SGHRS and CDR2 YFSETQ. The CDR3 has 14 amino acids. V shed 4 bases, J shed 2 bases, and the junction held 5 bases outside the gene matches. The variable domain in full, completed from reference TRBV5-1 and TRBJ2-7, reads KAGVTQTPRYLIKTRGQQVTLSCSPISGHRSVSWYQQTPGQGLQFLFEYFSETQRNKGNFPGRFSGRQFSNSRSEMNVSTLELGDSALYLCASSRDRRTYEQYFGPGTRLTVT.

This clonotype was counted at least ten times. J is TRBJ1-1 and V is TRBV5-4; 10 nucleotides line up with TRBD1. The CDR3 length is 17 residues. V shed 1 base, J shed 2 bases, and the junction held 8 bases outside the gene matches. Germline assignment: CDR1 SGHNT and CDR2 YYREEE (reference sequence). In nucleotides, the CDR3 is TGTGCCAGCAGCTTGAGGACAGGGGGGTCTTTTAACACTGAAGCTTTCTTT. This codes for CASSLRTGGSFNTEAFF.

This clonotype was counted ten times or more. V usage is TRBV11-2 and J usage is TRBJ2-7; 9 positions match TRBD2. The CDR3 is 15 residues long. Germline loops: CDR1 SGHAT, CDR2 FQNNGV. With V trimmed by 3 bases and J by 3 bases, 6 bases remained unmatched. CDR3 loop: CASSLLAGGYYEQYF. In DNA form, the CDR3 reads TGTGCCAGCAGCTTGCTTGCGGGGGGGTACTACGAGCAGTACTTC.

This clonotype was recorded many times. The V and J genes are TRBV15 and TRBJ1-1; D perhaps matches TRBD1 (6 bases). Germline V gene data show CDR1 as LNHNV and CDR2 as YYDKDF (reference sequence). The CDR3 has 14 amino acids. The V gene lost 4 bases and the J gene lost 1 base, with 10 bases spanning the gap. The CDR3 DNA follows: TGTGCCACCAGCACGGGACATCCGAACACTGAAGCTTTCTTT. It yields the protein CATSTGHPNTEAFF.

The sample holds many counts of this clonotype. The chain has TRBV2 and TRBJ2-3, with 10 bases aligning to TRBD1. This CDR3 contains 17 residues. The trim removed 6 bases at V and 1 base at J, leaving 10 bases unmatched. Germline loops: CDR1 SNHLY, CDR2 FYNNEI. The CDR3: CASSDGQGVSGTDTQYF. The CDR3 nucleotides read TGTGCCAGCAGCGACGGACAGGGGGTGTCTGGCACAGATACGCAGTATTTT. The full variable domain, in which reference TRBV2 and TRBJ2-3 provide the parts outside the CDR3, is EPEVTQTPSHQVTQMGQEVILRCVPISNHLYFYWYRQILGQKVEFLVSFYNNEISEKSEIFDDQFSVERPDGSNFTLKIRSTKLEDSAMYFCASSDGQGVSGTDTQYFGPGTRLTVL.

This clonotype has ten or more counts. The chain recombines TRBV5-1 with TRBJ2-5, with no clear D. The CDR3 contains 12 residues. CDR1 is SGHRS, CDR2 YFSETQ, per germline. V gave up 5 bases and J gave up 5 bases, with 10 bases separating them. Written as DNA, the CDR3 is TGCGCCAGCAGTTATGTAGGGGAGACCCAGTACTTC. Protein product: CASSYVGETQYF.

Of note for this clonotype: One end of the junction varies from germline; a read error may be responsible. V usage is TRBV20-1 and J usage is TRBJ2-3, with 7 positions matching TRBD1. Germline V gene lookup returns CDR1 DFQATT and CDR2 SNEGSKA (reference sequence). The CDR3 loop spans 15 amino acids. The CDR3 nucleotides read TGCAGTGCTAGCCGGCCCAGGGGGTCCACATATACGCAGTATTTT. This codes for CSASRPRGSTYTQYF.

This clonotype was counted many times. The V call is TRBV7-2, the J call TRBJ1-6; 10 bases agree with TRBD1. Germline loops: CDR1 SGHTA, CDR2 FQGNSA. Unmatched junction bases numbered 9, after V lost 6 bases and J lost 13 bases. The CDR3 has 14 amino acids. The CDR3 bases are TGTGCCAGCAGTACTTCCGGGACAGGGGTTCCCCTCCACTTT. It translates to CASSTSGTGVPLHF. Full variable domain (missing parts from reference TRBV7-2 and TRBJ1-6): GAGVSQSPSNKVTEKGKDVELRCDPISGHTALYWYRQSLGQGLEFLIYFQGNSAPDKSGLPSDRFSAERTGGSVSTLTIQRTQQEDSAVYLCASSTSGTGVPLHFGNGTRLTVT.

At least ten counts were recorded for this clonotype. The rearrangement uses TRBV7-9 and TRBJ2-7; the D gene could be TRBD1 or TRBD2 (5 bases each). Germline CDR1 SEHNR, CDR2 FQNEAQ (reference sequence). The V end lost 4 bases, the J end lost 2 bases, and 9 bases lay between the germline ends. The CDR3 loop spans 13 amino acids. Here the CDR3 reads CASSSRGPYEQYF. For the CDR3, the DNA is TGTGCCAGCAGCTCCCGGGGCCCCTACGAGCAGTACTTC.

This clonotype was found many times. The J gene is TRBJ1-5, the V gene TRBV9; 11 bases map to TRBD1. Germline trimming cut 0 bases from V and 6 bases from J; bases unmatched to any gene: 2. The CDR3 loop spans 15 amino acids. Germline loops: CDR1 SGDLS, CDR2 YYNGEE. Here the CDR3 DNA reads TGTGCCAGCAGCGTAGGGGGACAGGGGGTTCAGCCCCAGCATTTT. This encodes CASSVGGQGVQPQHF.

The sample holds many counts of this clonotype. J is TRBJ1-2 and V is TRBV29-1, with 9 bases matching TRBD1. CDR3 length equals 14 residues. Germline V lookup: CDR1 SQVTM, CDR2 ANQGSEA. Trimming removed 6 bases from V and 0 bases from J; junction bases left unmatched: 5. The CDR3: CSVRTGGSNYGYTF. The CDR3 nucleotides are TGCAGCGTCCGTACAGGGGGCTCTAACTATGGCTACACCTTC.

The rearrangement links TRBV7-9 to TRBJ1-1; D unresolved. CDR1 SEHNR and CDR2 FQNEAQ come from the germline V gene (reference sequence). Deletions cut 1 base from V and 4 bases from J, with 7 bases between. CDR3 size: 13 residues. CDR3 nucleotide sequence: TGTGCCAGCAGCTTAGTCGGAGCCACTGAAGCTTTCTTT. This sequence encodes CASSLVGATEAFF.

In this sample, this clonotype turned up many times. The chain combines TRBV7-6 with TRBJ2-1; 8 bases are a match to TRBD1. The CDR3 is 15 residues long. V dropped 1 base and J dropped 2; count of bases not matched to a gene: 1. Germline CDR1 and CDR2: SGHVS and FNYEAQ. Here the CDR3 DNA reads TGTGCCAGCAGCTTAGGACAGGGGCCCTACAATGAGCAGTTCTTC. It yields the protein CASSLGQGPYNEQFF.

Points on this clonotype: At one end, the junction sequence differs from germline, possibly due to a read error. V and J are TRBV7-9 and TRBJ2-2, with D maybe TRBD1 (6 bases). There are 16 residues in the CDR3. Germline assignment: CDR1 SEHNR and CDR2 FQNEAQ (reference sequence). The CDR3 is CAGTPQGRPSVGELLF. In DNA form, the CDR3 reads TGTGCCGGCACCCCACAGGGTCGCCCCTCCGTCGGGGAGCTGCTTTTT.

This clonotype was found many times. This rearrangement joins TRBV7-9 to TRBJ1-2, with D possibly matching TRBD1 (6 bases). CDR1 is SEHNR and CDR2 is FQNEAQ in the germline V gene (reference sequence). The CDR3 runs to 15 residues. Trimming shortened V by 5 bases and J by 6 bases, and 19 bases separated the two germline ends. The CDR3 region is CASSAKQGLKNGYTF. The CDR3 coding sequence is TGTGCCAGCAGCGCTAAACAGGGTTTGAAGAATGGCTACACCTTC.